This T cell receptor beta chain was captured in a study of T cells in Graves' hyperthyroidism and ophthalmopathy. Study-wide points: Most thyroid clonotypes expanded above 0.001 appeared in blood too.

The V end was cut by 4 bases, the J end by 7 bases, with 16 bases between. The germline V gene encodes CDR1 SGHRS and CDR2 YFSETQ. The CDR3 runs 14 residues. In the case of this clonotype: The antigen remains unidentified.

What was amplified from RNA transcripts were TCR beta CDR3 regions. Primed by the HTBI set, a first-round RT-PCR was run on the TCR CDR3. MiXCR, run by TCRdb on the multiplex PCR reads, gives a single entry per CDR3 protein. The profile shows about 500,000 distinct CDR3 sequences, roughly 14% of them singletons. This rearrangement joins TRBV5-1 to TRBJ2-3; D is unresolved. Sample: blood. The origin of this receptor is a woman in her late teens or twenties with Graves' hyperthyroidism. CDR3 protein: CASSPPPPTNTQYF. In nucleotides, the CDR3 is TGCGCCAGCAGCCCCCCCCCTCCCACGAATACGCAGTATTTT.